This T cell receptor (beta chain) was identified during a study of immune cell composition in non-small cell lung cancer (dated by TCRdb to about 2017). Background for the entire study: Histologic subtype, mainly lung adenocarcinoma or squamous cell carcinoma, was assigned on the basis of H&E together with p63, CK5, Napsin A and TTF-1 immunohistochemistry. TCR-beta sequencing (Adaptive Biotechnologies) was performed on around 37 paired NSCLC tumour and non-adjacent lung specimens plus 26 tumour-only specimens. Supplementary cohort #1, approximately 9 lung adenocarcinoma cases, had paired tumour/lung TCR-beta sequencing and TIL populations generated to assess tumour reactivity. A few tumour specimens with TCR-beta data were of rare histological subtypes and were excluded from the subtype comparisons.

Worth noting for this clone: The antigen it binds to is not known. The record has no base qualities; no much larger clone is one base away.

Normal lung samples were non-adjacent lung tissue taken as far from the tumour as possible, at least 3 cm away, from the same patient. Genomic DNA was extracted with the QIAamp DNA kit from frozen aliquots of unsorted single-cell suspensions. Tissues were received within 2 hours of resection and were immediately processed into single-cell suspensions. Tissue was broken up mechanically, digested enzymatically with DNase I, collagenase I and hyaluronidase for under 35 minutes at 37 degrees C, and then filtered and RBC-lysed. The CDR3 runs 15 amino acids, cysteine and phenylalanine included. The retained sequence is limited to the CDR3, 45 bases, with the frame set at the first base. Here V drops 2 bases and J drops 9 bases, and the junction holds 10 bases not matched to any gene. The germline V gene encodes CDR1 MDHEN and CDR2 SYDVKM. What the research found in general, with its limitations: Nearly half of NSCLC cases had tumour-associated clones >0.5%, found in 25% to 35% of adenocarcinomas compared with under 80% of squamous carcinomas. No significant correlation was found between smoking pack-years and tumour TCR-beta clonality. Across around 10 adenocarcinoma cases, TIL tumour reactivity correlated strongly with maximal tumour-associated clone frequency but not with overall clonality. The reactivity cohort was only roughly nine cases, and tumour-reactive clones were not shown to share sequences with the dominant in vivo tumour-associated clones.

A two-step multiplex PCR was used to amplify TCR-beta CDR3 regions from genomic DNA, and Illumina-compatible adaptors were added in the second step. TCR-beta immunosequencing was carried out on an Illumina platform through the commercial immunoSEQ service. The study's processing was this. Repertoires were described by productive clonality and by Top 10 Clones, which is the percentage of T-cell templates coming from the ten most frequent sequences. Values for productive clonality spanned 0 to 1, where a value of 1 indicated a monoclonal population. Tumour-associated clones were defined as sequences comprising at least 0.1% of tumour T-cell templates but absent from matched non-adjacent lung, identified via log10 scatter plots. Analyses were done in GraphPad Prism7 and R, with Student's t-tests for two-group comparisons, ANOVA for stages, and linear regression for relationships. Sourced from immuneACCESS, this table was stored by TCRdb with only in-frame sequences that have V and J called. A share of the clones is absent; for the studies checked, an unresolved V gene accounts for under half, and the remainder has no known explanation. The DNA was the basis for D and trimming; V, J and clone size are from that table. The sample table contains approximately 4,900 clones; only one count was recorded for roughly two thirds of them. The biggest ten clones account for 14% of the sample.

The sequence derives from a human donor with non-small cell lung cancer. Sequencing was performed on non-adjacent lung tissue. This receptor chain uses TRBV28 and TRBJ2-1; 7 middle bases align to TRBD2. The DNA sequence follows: TGTGCCAGCAGTTTAAGGTGGGAGGGCCTAAGTGAGCAGTTCTTC. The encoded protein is CASSLRWEGLSEQFF.